The present T cell receptor (beta chain) was sequenced within a study of cytomegalovirus exposure and HLA in healthy donors. Overall study context: The same platform was used for the 130 or so validation repertoires and the approximately 670 first-cohort repertoires, a later analysis reported. Study-level findings and limits: Testing in vitro showed three CMV-associated chains specific for CMV antigens.

The V segment lost 8 bases and the J segment 6 bases; nucleotides outside the gene matches: 6. The germline CDR1 and CDR2 sequences are MNHEY and SMNVEV (reference sequence). The CDR3 has 14 amino acids. Separate from the 666-subject first cohort was the 120-subject validation cohort, to which the donors belonged. This clone was detected only a few times. What it binds is not known. Here immunoSEQ multiplex PCR was the method, and the copy in TCRdb shows in-frame clones only, minus some. The repertoire consists of under 400,000 clones, with approximately 86% occurring once and the leading ten covering about 0.96%.

The sample consisted of PBMCs. The chain employs TRBV27 and TRBJ1-6; 8 bases fit TRBD1. The sequence was obtained from a man under 40 in good health and CMV-seronegative. The CDR3 here is CASLGTGGNSPLHF. The CDR3 nucleotides are TGTGCCAGCCTGGGGACAGGAGGTAATTCACCCCTCCACTTT.